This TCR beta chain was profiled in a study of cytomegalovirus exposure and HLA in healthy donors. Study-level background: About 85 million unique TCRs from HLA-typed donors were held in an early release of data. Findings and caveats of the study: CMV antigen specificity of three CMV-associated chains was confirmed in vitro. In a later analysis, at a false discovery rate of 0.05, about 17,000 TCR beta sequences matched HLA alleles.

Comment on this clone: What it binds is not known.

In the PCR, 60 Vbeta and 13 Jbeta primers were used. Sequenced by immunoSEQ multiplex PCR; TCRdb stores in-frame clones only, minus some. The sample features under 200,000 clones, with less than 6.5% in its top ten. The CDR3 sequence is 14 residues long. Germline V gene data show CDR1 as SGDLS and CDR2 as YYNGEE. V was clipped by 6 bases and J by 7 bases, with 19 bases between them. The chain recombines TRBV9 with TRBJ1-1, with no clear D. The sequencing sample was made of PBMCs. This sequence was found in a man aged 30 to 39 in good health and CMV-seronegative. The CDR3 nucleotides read TGTGCCAGCACCGTGGGAGTAGGGCGGCATGAAGCTTTCTTT. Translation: CASTVGVGRHEAFF.